This T cell receptor (beta chain) was captured by sequencing in a study of cytomegalovirus exposure and HLA in healthy donors. In the study overall: HLA-typed donors were the source of about 85 million unique TCRs held in an early data release.

Although they were nominally healthy when sampled, donors likely had unrecorded immune exposures. Findings and limits, study-wide: Some TCR beta chains (roughly 160 of them) were listed as cytomegalovirus-associated. Most likely, a cluster of highly shared sequence variants arose as a sequencing artifact.

As concerns this clone: The antigen is undetermined.

PCR involved 60 Vbeta and 13 Jbeta primers. This table comes from immunoSEQ multiplex PCR, and its TCRdb copy is limited to in-frame clones, with some not included. The sample holds 150,000 or so clones, about three quarters seen once. The receptor was derived from a male donor in good health and CMV-seronegative. The sample consisted of PBMCs.

The CDR3 DNA follows: TGTGCCAGCAGCGTACGGCGGGAGAACACAGATACGCAGTATTTT. It encodes CASSVRRENTDTQYF. V is TRBV9 and J is TRBJ2-3, with 7 nucleotides matching TRBD2. The junction had 4 bases not matched to a gene; V was cut back by 1 base and J by 2 bases. The germline V gene has CDR1 SGDLS and CDR2 YYNGEE. The CDR3 length is 15 residues.